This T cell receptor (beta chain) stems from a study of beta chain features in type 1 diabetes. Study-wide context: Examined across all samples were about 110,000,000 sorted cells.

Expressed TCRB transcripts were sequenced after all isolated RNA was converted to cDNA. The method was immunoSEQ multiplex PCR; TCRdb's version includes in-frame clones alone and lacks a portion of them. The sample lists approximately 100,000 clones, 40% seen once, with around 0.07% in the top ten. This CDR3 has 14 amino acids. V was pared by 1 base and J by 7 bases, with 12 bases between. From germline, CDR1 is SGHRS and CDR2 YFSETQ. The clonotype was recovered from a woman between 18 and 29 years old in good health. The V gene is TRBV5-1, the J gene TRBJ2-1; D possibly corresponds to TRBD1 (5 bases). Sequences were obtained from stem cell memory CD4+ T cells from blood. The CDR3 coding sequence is TGCGCCAGCAGCTTGCCTTCAGGGTGGAATGAGCAGTTCTTC. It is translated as CASSLPSGWNEQFF. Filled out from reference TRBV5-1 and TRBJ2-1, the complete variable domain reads KAGVTQTPRYLIKTRGQQVTLSCSPISGHRSVSWYQQTPGQGLQFLFEYFSETQRNKGNFPGRFSGRQFSNSRSEMNVSTLELGDSALYLCASSLPSGWNEQFFGPGTRLTVL.